This TCR beta chain was documented in a study of CD8 T cells in ankylosing spondylitis. Study-wide findings and caveats: Among TCR beta sequences, a motif of under 10 highly homologous variants appeared characteristic of ankylosing spondylitis blood.

As to this clonotype: The antigen is not known.

Each CDR3 protein is one row after TCRdb ran MiXCR on the 5' RACE reads. The table records 350,000 to 450,000 distinct CDR3 sequences, more than 25% of them present only once. Germline CDR1 is SGHRS and CDR2 is YFSETQ. Trimming pared 2 bases from V and 2 bases from J, leaving 15 bases between. The CDR3 sequence is 16 residues long. The TCR originated in a male donor with ankylosing spondylitis. The sample was blood, either unsorted or a sorted T cell fraction (not recorded which). This chain joins TRBV5-1 and TRBJ2-3; no clear D. The CDR3 nucleotides read TGCGCCAGCAGCTTCGTTCGTTCACAACTCACAGATACGCAGTATTTT. Its translation: CASSFVRSQLTDTQYF.